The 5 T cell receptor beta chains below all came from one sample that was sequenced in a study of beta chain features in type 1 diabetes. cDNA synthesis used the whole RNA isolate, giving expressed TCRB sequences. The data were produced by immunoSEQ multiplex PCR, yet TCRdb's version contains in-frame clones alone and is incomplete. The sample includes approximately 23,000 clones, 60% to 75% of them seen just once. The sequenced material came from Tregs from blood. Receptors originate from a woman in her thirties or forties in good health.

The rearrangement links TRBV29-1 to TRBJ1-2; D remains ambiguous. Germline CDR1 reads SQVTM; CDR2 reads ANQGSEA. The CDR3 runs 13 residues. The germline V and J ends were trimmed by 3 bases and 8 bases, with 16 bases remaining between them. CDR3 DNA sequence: TGCAGCGTTGAGGCGTGGGGAGCTGGAGGCTACACCTTC. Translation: CSVEAWGAGGYTF.

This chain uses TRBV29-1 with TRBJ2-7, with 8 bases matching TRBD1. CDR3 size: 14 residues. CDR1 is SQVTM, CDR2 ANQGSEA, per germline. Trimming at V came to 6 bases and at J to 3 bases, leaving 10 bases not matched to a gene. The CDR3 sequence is CSVATGTGGYEQYF. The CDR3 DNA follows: TGCAGCGTCGCAACCGGGACAGGAGGCTACGAGCAGTACTTC.

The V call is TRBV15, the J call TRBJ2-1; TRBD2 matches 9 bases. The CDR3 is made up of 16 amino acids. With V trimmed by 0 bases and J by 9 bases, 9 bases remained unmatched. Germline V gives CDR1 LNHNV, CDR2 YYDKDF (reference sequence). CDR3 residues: CATSRDKGSGGTEQFF. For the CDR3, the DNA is TGTGCCACCAGCAGAGATAAGGGGAGCGGGGGGACTGAGCAGTTCTTC.

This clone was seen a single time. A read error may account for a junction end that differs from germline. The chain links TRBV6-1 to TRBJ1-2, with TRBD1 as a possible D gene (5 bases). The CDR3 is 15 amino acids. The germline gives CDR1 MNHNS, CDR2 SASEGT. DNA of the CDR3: TGTGCCAGCAGGGAAGCAAGGGGCGTACTCCTTGGCTACACCTTC. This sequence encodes CASREARGVLLGYTF.

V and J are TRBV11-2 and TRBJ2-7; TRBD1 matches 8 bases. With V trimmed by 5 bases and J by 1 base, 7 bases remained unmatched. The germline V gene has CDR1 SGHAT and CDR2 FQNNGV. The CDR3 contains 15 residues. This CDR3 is CASSVRTGISYEQYF. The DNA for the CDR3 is TGTGCCAGCAGCGTCCGGACAGGGATATCCTACGAGCAGTACTTC.